What follows is one T cell receptor beta chain and its context. Seattle patient enrollment occurred during active infection, with longitudinal follow-up thereafter. This CDR3 is 12 amino acids long. V dropped 3 bases and J dropped 2 bases, with 8 bases sitting between them. Germline lookup yields CDR1 GTSNPN and CDR2 SVGIG (reference sequence). The protocol was immunoSEQ multiplex PCR, while the TCRdb copy is restricted to in-frame clones and leaves out a portion. Of fewer than 150,000 clones listed, around 89% are singletons. This entry is derived from a study of blood T cell repertoires in COVID-19. Study-level background: PBMCs, B-cell-depleted T cells, or T cells provided the cDNA or gDNA that made up the material.

This TCR came from a woman aged 55-69 years with COVID-19, enrolled during active disease. Sequencing used peripheral blood. V is TRBV30 and J is TRBJ2-7, with D unresolved. In DNA form, the CDR3 reads TGTGCCTGGAGCCCAGGTCCCTACGAGCAGTACTTC. It is translated as CAWSPGPYEQYF. Using reference TRBV30 and TRBJ2-7 for the parts outside the CDR3, the full variable domain is SQTIHQWPATLVQPVGSPLSLECTVEGTSNPNLYWYRQAAGRGLQLLFYSVGIGQISSEVPQNLSASRPQDRQFILSSKKLLLSDSGFYLCAWSPGPYEQYFGPGTRLTVT.